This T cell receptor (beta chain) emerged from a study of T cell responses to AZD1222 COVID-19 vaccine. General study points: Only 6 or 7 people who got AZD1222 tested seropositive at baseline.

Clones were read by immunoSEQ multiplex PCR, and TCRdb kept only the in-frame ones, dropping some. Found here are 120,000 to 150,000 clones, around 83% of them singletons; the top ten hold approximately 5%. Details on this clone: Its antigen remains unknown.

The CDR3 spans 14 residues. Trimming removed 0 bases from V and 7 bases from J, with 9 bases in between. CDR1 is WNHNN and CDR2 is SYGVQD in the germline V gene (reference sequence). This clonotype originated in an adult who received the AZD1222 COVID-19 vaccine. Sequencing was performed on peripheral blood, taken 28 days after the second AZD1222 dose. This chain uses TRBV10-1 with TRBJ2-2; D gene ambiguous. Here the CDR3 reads CASSESNVVGELFF. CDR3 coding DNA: TGCGCCAGCAGTGAGTCGAACGTGGTCGGGGAGCTGTTTTTT.